A single sample gave rise to the 12 T cell receptor beta chains below, sequenced in a study of identical twins. In TCRdb, the 5' RACE reads were re-called with MiXCR into one record per CDR3 protein. The table has approximately 1.8 million distinct CDR3 sequences, around 29% seen once. The material sequenced was cord blood. These receptors came from a newborn girl in good health.

This clonotype was seen only a few times. The V call is TRBV6-6, the J call TRBJ1-1; D is undetermined. Looked up from germline, CDR1 is MNHNY and CDR2 is SVGAGI (reference sequence). The V end lost 2 bases, the J end lost 1 base, and 14 bases lay between the germline ends. This CDR3 contains 16 residues. CDR3 DNA: TGTGCCAGCAGTTACCTTATGCAGGTGACGAACACTGAAGCTTTCTTT. It is translated as CASSYLMQVTNTEAFF.

A few counts support this clonotype. This chain links TRBV20-1 with TRBJ1-2, with D possibly matching TRBD1 (5 bases). V was trimmed by 2 bases and J by 0 bases, leaving 10 bases between them. The CDR3 runs to 14 residues. The germline gives CDR1 DFQATT, CDR2 SNEGSKA (reference sequence). CDR3 amino acids: CSARSDRSNYGYTF. CDR3 nucleotides: TGCAGTGCTAGAAGTGACAGATCTAACTATGGCTACACCTTC.

This clonotype showed up just a few times. This rearrangement joins TRBV7-8 to TRBJ2-7; TRBD1 aligns across 8 bases. J lost 3 bases, V lost 5 bases, and 18 bases had no gene match. The CDR3 extends over 18 amino acids. Germline V lookup: CDR1 SGHVS, CDR2 FQNEAQ. In nucleotides, the CDR3 is TGTGCCAGCAGCGCCCACAGGGGGTTGGGTGGAATATTCTACGAGCAGTACTTC. This codes for CASSAHRGLGGIFYEQYF.

The chain carries TRBV14 and TRBJ1-2; D call uncertain. Germline CDR1 and CDR2: SGHDN and FVKESK. The V end lost 0 bases, the J end lost 10 bases, and 9 bases lay between the germline ends. The CDR3 is made up of 12 amino acids. CDR3 region: CASSQEMGDYTF. The CDR3 DNA is TGTGCCAGCAGCCAAGAAATGGGCGACTACACCTTC.

This rearrangement joins TRBV20-1 to TRBJ1-6, with D uncertain. The CDR3 has 15 residues. V was cut by 8 bases and J by 4 bases, with 18 bases left in between. CDR1 and CDR2 (germline): DFQATT, SNEGSKA (reference sequence). The CDR3 sequence: CSQVKTSLYNSPLHF. DNA of the CDR3: TGCAGTCAGGTCAAGACCTCTCTTTATAATTCACCCCTCCACTTT.

On this clonotype itself: No conserved phenylalanine or tryptophan is present at the end of the CDR3, so a read error is the likely explanation. The V call is TRBV7-9, the J call TRBJ1-2, with TRBD1 matching 8 bases. With V trimmed by 1 base and J by 6 bases, 7 bases remained unmatched. This CDR3 has 15 residues. Germline V gene lookup returns CDR1 SEHNR and CDR2 FQNEAQ (reference sequence). The DNA for the CDR3 is TGTGCCAGCAGCTTAGGAGCAGGGGGCGGGCATGGCTACACCGTC. Residues: CASSLGAGGGHGYTV.

The chain is built from TRBV18 and TRBJ1-4; D remains ambiguous. Germline V lookup: CDR1 KGHSH, CDR2 LQKENI. The CDR3 is made up of 14 amino acids. V was clipped by 4 bases and J by 5 bases, with 11 bases between them. The CDR3 nucleotides read TGTGCCAGCTCACGATCACGCCCGAATGAAAAACTGTTTTTT. Translated, it gives CASSRSRPNEKLFF.

The genes are TRBV20-1 and TRBJ1-1; D gene uncertain. The CDR3 consists of 9 residues. Deletions cut 3 bases from V and 8 bases from J, with 4 bases between. In germline, CDR1 is DFQATT, CDR2 SNEGSKA (reference sequence). The DNA for the CDR3 is TGCAGTGCTAGGGAGGAAGCTTTCTTT. Residues: CSAREEAFF.

The chain is built from TRBV4-1 and TRBJ2-5; TRBD1 matches at 8 bases. The CDR3 consists of 16 residues. Per the germline V gene, CDR1 is MGHRA and CDR2 is YSYEKL. V lost 4 bases, J lost 2 bases, and 9 bases stayed unmatched. CDR3 sequence reads: CASSPTTWTGQETQYF. In DNA form, the CDR3 reads TGCGCCAGCAGCCCCACGACTTGGACAGGGCAAGAGACCCAGTACTTC.

The chain has TRBV5-6 and TRBJ1-2; D is possibly TRBD1 (6 bases). This CDR3 region has 13 residues. V lost 2 bases and J lost 11, with 16 bases in between. Germline loops: CDR1 SGHDT, CDR2 YYEEEE. Written as DNA, the CDR3 is TGTGCCAGCAGCTTTTATCCCAGGGGAAGATACACCTTC. It encodes CASSFYPRGRYTF.

The chain employs TRBV6-6 and TRBJ1-2, with no clear D. Germline V gives CDR1 MNHNY, CDR2 SVGAGI (reference sequence). CDR3 size: 14 residues. Trimming cost V 2 bases and J 0 bases, with 7 bases left between them. The CDR3 bases are TGTGCCAGCAGTTACAGCATAGCTAACTATGGCTACACCTTC. Protein sequence: CASSYSIANYGYTF.

This clonotype was recorded at least ten times. The chain carries TRBV29-1 and TRBJ2-5; the D is unclear. This CDR3 is built from 12 residues. Germline V gene lookup returns CDR1 SQVTM and CDR2 ANQGSEA. The ends were cut back, 4 bases at V and 1 base at J, with 7 bases in the middle. The CDR3 DNA reads TGCAGCGTTGGAAGGTCCCAAGAGACCCAGTACTTC. Translated, it gives CSVGRSQETQYF.